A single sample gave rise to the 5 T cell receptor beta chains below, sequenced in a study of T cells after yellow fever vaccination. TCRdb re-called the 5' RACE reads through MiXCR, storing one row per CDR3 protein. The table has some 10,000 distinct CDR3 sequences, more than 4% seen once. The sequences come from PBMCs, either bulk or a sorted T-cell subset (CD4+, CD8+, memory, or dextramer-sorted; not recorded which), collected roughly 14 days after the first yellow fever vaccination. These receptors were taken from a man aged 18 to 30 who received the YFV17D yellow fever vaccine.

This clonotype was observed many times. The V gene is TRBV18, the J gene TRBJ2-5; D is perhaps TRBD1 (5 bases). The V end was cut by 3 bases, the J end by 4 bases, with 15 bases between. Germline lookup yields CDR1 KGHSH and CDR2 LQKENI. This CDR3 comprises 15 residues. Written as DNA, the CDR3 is TGTGCCAGCTCACCCCCTGGGATAAGGGGAGAGACCCAGTACTTC. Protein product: CASSPPGIRGETQYF.

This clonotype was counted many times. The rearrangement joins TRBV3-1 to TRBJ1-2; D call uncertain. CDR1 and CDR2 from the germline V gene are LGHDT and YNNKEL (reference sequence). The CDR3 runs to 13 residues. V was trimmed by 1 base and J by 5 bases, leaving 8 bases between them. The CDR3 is CASSQGSTYGYTF. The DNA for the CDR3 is TGTGCCAGCAGCCAAGGGAGCACGTATGGCTACACCTTC.

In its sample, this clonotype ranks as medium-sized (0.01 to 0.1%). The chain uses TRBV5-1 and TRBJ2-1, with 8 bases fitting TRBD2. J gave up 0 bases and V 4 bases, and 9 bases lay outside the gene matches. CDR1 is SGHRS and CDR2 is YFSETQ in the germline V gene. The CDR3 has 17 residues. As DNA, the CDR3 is TGCGCCAGCAGCCCGGGGGGGACTCTGAGCTCCTACAATGAGCAGTTCTTC. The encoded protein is CASSPGGTLSSYNEQFF.

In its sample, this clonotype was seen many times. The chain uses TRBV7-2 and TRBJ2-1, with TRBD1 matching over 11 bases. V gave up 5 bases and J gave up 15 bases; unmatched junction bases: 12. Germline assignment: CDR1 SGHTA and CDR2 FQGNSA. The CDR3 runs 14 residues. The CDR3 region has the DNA TGTGCCAGCAGCGCCCGGACAGGGGGCCGGGAGGTGTTCTTC. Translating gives CASSARTGGREVFF.

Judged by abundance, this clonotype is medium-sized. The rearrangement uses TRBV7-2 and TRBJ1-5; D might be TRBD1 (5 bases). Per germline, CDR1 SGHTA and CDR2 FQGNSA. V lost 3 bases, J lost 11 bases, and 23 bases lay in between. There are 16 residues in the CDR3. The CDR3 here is CASSFLTSGRSWAQHF. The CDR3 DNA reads TGTGCCAGCAGCTTCCTAACGTCAGGGCGATCGTGGGCCCAGCATTTT.